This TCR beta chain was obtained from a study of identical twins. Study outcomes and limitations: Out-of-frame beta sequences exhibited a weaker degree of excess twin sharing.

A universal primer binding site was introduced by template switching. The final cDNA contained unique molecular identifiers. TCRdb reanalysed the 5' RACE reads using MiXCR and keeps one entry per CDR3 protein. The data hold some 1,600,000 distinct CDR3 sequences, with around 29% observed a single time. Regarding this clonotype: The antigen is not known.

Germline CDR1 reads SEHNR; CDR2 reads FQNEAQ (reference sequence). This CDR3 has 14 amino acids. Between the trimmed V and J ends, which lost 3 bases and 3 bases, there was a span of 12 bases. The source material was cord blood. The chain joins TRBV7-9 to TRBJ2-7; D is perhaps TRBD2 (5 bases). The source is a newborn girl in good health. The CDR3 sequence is CASSFGDLNYEQYF. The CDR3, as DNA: TGTGCCAGCAGCTTCGGGGATCTAAACTACGAGCAGTACTTC.